These T cell receptor beta chains were read from a single sample in a study of early T cells in non-severe SARS-CoV-2 infection. From the 5' RACE reads, TCRdb called clonotypes with MiXCR, one entry per CDR3 protein. The table includes 68,000 or so distinct CDR3 sequences, 10% to 15% detected once. The specimen sequenced was whole blood. These receptors were obtained from an adult who was a healthcare worker with PCR-confirmed SARS-CoV-2 infection or an uninfected control (not recorded which). Both conserved end residues are part of each CDR3. A D gene is named only where the DNA matches it firmly. A row's size may be missing; if present it is once, few, many or a size class.

clone_size | j_call | d_call | v_call | cdr3_nt | cdr3_aa
many | TRBJ2-3 | - | TRBV19 | TGTGCCAGTAGTATAGGGACGGCAGATACGCAGTATTTT | CASSIGTADTQYF
few | TRBJ1-1 | - | TRBV10-3 | TGTGCCATCAGTGACCCCCCACAGGGCCCCACCGAAGCTTTCTTT | CAISDPPQGPTEAFF
many | TRBJ1-1 | - | TRBV12-3/TRBV12-4 | TGTGCCAGCAGCCACCTCGACAGGTTTGAAGCTTTCTTT | CASSHLDRFEAFF
- | TRBJ2-7 | - | TRBV18 | TGTGCCAGCTCACCACGGGGGCAGGGGTATTCCTACGAGCAGTACTTC | CASSPRGQGYSYEQYF
many | TRBJ2-5 | - | TRBV3-1 | TGTGCCAGCAGCCAAGCCCCCGGGTTCGTGGAGACCCAGTACTTC | CASSQAPGFVETQYF
- | TRBJ1-4 | TRBD1 | TRBV7-6 | TGTGCCAGCAGCCAGGACAGGGTTGGAGAAAAACTGTTTTTT | CASSQDRVGEKLFF
- | TRBJ2-7 | - | TRBV6-2/TRBV6-3 | TGTGCCAGCAGTCACCCCACAGCTAACTACGAGCAGTACTTC | CASSHPTANYEQYF
- | TRBJ2-3 | - | TRBV6-4 | TGTGCCAGCAGTGACGGGGGGGCTAGCACAGATACGCAGTATTTT | CASSDGGASTDTQYF
many | TRBJ2-1 | TRBD1 | TRBV4-3 | TGCGCCAGCAGCCAAGAGGGGACAGGGGGCTACAATGAGCAGTTCTTC | CASSQEGTGGYNEQFF
- | TRBJ2-7 | TRBD2 | TRBV13 | TGTGCCAGCAGCTTCCGGGGGGGCATTTACGAGCAGTACTTC | CASSFRGGIYEQYF
many | TRBJ1-2 | - | TRBV12-3/TRBV12-4 | TGTGCCAGCAGTCGTCAGGGCTACGGCTACACCTTC | CASSRQGYGYTF
many | TRBJ1-5 | - | TRBV7-2 | TGTGCCAGCAGCTTAGTGATAGGTCAGCCCCAGCATTTT | CASSLVIGQPQHF
few | TRBJ2-7 | TRBD2 | TRBV20-1 | TGCAGTGCTAGAAGAGGTTTGCGGGGGGAATCCTACGAGCAGTACTTC | CSARRGLRGESYEQYF
few | TRBJ1-2 | - | TRBV6-5 | TGTGCCAGCAGCGGCGGACAGTTTGGCTACACCTTC | CASSGGQFGYTF
many | TRBJ2-3 | TRBD2 | TRBV11-3 | TGTGCCAGCAGCTTAGGAACAGGGACTAGTTCGGATACGCAGTATTTT | CASSLGTGTSSDTQYF
- | TRBJ2-5 | - | TRBV29-1 | TGCAGCGTTGAAGGAGGTTATCAAGAGACCCAGTACTTC | CSVEGGYQETQYF
few | TRBJ1-1 | - | TRBV9 | TGTGCCAGCAGCGAGAGGGCGGCGGGGACTGAAGCTTTCTTT | CASSERAAGTEAFF
- | TRBJ2-7 | - | TRBV18 | TGTGCCAGCTCACCAAGGCAGGGCCACGAGCAGTACTTC | CASSPRQGHEQYF
- | TRBJ2-5 | TRBD2 | TRBV20-1 | TGCAGTGCTAGCAAGGTCCGGGGACTAGGATCCGAGACCCAGTACTTC | CSASKVRGLGSETQYF
- | TRBJ1-1 | TRBD1 | TRBV5-4 | TGTGCCAGCAGCTCCAGGACAGGAATGAACACTGAAGCTTTCTTT | CASSSRTGMNTEAFF
- | TRBJ2-1 | TRBD2 | TRBV6-1 | TGTGCCAGCAGCCCCACTAGCGGGGGGGCCGGGGAGCAGTTCTTC | CASSPTSGGAGEQFF
few | TRBJ2-1 | TRBD1 | TRBV29-1 | TGCAGCGCGTGGGACAGTGGGAGTTTAGAGACATCGCACAATGAGCAGTTCTTC | CSAWDSGSLETSHNEQFF
few | TRBJ1-1 | - | TRBV28 | TGTGCCAGCAGTCTCCAAGGGGCCCGAGGGACTGAAGCTTTCTTT | CASSLQGARGTEAFF
- | TRBJ2-3 | - | TRBV5-4 | TGTGCCAGCAGCCTAAGGACGTATTCTAGCACAGATACGCAGTATTTT | CASSLRTYSSTDTQYF
few | TRBJ1-1 | - | TRBV6-5 | TGTGCCAGCAGCCCGCGTGTGGCCCTGGGGGTCACTGAAGCTTTCTTT | CASSPRVALGVTEAFF
- | TRBJ1-4 | TRBD1 | TRBV6-5 | TGTGCCAGCAGACAGGGGGGAGGTGAAAAACTGTTTTTT | CASRQGGGEKLFF
- | TRBJ2-1 | TRBD2 | TRBV10-3 | TGTGCCATCAGTGAGAGATTTAGCGGGGGGGACAATGAGCAGTTCTTC | CAISERFSGGDNEQFF
many | TRBJ1-5 | - | TRBV19 | TGTGCCAGTAGTATGCCCAATAGCAATCAGCCCCAGCATTTT | CASSMPNSNQPQHF
few | TRBJ1-1 | - | TRBV7-9 | TGTGCCAGCAGCTGGGGGGCTGAAGCTTTCTTT | CASSWGAEAFF
- | TRBJ2-2 | - | TRBV19 | TGTGCCAGTACCCCGGAGCACGGGGAGCTGTTTTTT | CASTPEHGELFF
- | TRBJ2-7 | TRBD2 | TRBV12-3/TRBV12-4 | TGTGCCAGCAGATCCCTGGGGCGGGGGACCTACGAGCAGTACTTC | CASRSLGRGTYEQYF
many | TRBJ1-5 | - | TRBV10-3 | TGTGCCATCAGTGGTACAGGCAATCAGCCCCAGCATTTT | CAISGTGNQPQHF
- | TRBJ2-3 | - | TRBV7-2 | TGTGCCAGCTTACAAGAGGATACGCAGTATTTT | CASLQEDTQYF
few | TRBJ2-1 | - | TRBV7-2 | TGTGCCAGCAGCCACCCAGGGGTCCGTAAGTACAATGAGCAGTTCTTC | CASSHPGVRKYNEQFF
many | TRBJ2-7 | TRBD1 | TRBV12-3/TRBV12-4 | TGTGCCAGCAGTCCCGTTGACAGGGTCGGACTCTACGAGCAGTACTTC | CASSPVDRVGLYEQYF
- | TRBJ2-4 | TRBD2 | TRBV12-5 | TGTGCTACCGGTACGGAGCGGGGCATTCAGTACTTC | CATGTERGIQYF
many | TRBJ2-1 | TRBD1 | TRBV7-9 | TGTGCCAGCAGCTTAGCCCTAACAGGGGGGCAGTTCTTC | CASSLALTGGQFF
- | TRBJ2-2 | - | TRBV29-1 | TGCAGCGTCGGCCCTGGACAGGGAGGGGGCGGGGAGCTGTTTTTT | CSVGPGQGGGGELFF
few | TRBJ2-5 | - | TRBV7-2 | TGTGCCAGCAGCTCACAGGGTTGGCAAGAGACCCAGTACTTC | CASSSQGWQETQYF
few | TRBJ1-5 | - | TRBV12-3/TRBV12-4 | TGTGCCAGCACCCAAACCGGGGGAAGGAATCAGCCCCAGCATTTT | CASTQTGGRNQPQHF
few | TRBJ1-1 | - | TRBV2 | TGTGCCAGCACCCCGAGAAGGGGAAACACTGAAGCTTTCTTT | CASTPRRGNTEAFF
few | TRBJ2-7 | TRBD2 | TRBV29-1 | TGCAGCGTTGAACTAGCGGGGGGCTACGAGCAGTACTTC | CSVELAGGYEQYF
- | TRBJ2-5 | - | TRBV6-2/TRBV6-3 | TGTGCCAGCAGCCCAACAGGGGAGGAAGAGACCCAGTACTTC | CASSPTGEEETQYF